These 17 T cell receptor beta chains were all obtained from the same sample, sequenced in a study of blood T cell repertoires in COVID-19. Repertoires were generated with immunoSEQ multiplex PCR, while TCRdb's copy carries only in-frame clones and drops some. This table holds more than 80,000 clones, 65% to 85% found once. The specimen was peripheral blood. These receptors all come from a woman over 75 with active or convalescent COVID-19.

CDR3 protein: CSAVPTIGGASTDTQYF. CDR3 bases: TGCAGCGCCGTTCCGACTATTGGGGGGGCTAGCACAGATACGCAGTATTTT. The chain employs TRBV29-1 and TRBJ2-3, with D maybe TRBD2 (7 bases). The CDR3 runs to 17 residues. CDR1 and CDR2 from the germline V gene are SQVTM and ANQGSEA. Trimming took 7 bases from V and 0 from J, leaving 23 bases between them.

The rearrangement joins TRBV19 to TRBJ2-7; 8 bases fit TRBD1. J was trimmed by 3 bases and V by 6 bases; bases with no gene match: 7. The CDR3 has 14 residues. CDR1 LNHDA and CDR2 SQIVND come from the germline V gene (reference sequence). The CDR3 here is CASRPRTGSYEQYF. The CDR3 DNA is TGTGCCAGTAGGCCACGGACAGGGAGCTACGAGCAGTACTTC.

The chain employs TRBV7-7 and TRBJ2-1; 9 bases are a match to TRBD2. The germline V gene encodes CDR1 SSHAT and CDR2 FNYEAQ (reference sequence). V was clipped by 5 bases and J by 5 bases; unmatched bases: 4. The CDR3 consists of 14 residues. As DNA, the CDR3 is TGTGCCAGCAGCCCCGCTAGCGGGGACAATGAGCAGTTCTTC. It yields the protein CASSPASGDNEQFF.

The gene calls are TRBV28 and TRBJ1-2; the D gene is possibly TRBD1 (6 bases). Germline-derived CDR1 and CDR2 are MDHEN and SYDVKM. Deletions cut 7 bases from V and 6 bases from J, with 18 bases between. This CDR3 region has 14 residues. The CDR3 nucleotides read TGTGCCAGCACCTTACTACAGGGTATAGATGGCTACACCTTC. It encodes CASTLLQGIDGYTF.

The chain has TRBV3-1 (or the pseudogene TRBV3-2) and TRBJ2-5; 8 bases line up with TRBD2. V lost 4 bases to trimming and J lost 5 bases; unmatched junction nucleotides: 9. This CDR3 is 15 amino acids long. The germline V gene encodes CDR1 LGHDT and CDR2 YNNKEL (reference sequence). The CDR3 sequence: CASSRGLAYGETQYF. The DNA of the CDR3 is TGTGCCAGCAGCCGAGGACTAGCTTACGGGGAGACCCAGTACTTC.

This clone was seen more than once but under ten times. The chain recombines TRBV11-3 with TRBJ2-1, with 7 bases matching TRBD2. Trimming removed 1 base from V and 4 bases from J; junction bases left unmatched: 7. The CDR3 runs 16 residues. Germline-derived CDR1 and CDR2 are SGHNT and YENEEA. CDR3 residues: CASSLGSSGRYNEQFF. DNA for the CDR3: TGTGCCAGCAGCTTAGGCTCTAGCGGACGTTACAATGAGCAGTTCTTC.

The chain employs TRBV6-5 and TRBJ1-4; no firm D call. V was pared by 0 bases and J by 8 bases, with 10 bases between. This CDR3 has 14 residues. Germline V CDR1 and CDR2: MNHEY, SVGAGI. The CDR3 here is CASSYSPGKEKLFF. For the CDR3, the DNA is TGTGCCAGCAGTTACTCCCCGGGGAAAGAAAAACTGTTTTTT.

V and J are TRBV9 and TRBJ1-6; D is perhaps TRBD1 (6 bases). The CDR3 runs to 16 residues. CDR1 SGDLS and CDR2 YYNGEE come from the germline V gene. V lost 4 bases and J 10 bases, leaving 21 bases between the germline ends. The CDR3 DNA sequence: TGTGCCAGCAGCCCGTGGGGGGGCGCGATAGACTCACCCCTCCACTTT. Protein: CASSPWGGAIDSPLHF.

The genes are TRBV30 and TRBJ1-3, with D perhaps matching TRBD1 (5 bases). Per the germline V gene, CDR1 is GTSNPN and CDR2 is SVGIG (reference sequence). This CDR3 comprises 17 residues. V lost 3 bases and J lost 2, with 20 bases in between. The CDR3 DNA is TGTGCCTGGAGCAGTGGGGCCGCGGGATCGCCTGGAAACACCATATATTTT. Amino acids: CAWSSGAAGSPGNTIYF.

The V call is TRBV10-2, the J call TRBJ1-1; 7 nucleotides line up with TRBD1. V gave up 5 bases and J gave up 3 bases; unmatched junction bases: 21. Germline CDR1 reads WSHSY; CDR2 reads SAAADI. The length of the CDR3 is 19 residues. CDR3 sequence (DNA): TGCGCCAGCAGTCGCAATAGAGAGACAGGGTACTTATCCGACACTGAAGCTTTCTTT. Translation: CASSRNRETGYLSDTEAFF.

This clone was seen a few times. V usage is TRBV28 and J usage is TRBJ2-7; 11 bases agree with TRBD2. J gave up 1 base and V 4 bases, and 15 bases lay outside the gene matches. The germline V gene encodes CDR1 MDHEN and CDR2 SYDVKM. The CDR3 is 19 residues long. CDR3 sequence reads: CASSSRTSGSHGFSYEQYF. As DNA, the CDR3 is TGTGCCAGCAGTTCCCGGACTAGCGGGTCTCACGGCTTTTCCTACGAGCAGTACTTC. Drawing the rest from reference TRBV28 and TRBJ2-7, the complete variable domain is DVKVTQSSRYLVKRTGEKVFLECVQDMDHENMFWYRQDPGLGLRLIYFSYDVKMKEKGDIPEGYSVSREKKERFSLILESASTNQTSMYLCASSSRTSGSHGFSYEQYFGPGTRLTVT.

V usage is TRBV5-6 and J usage is TRBJ1-5, with TRBD1 identical over 7 bases. There are 13 residues in the CDR3. J was trimmed by 5 bases and V by 2 bases; bases with no gene match: 1. Germline V gives CDR1 SGHDT, CDR2 YYEEEE. The CDR3 reads CASSLGQDQPQHF. In DNA, the CDR3 is TGTGCCAGCAGCTTAGGACAGGATCAGCCCCAGCATTTT. The whole variable domain, filled in from reference TRBV5-6 and TRBJ1-5, reads DAGVTQSPTHLIKTRGQQVTLRCSPKSGHDTVSWYQQALGQGPQFIFQYYEEEERQRGNFPDRFSGHQFPNYSSELNVNALLLGDSALYLCASSLGQDQPQHFGDGTRLSIL.

This clone has only a few counts. V is TRBV28 and J is TRBJ1-1; a weak D match, TRBD1 (6 bases). The germline V gene has CDR1 MDHEN and CDR2 SYDVKM. V lost 3 bases, J lost 7 bases, and 18 bases lay in between. The CDR3 is 15 residues long. For the CDR3, the DNA is TGTGCCAGCAGTTTGGCAGGAGAGTTGGGACATGAAGCTTTCTTT. It translates to CASSLAGELGHEAFF.

In nucleotides, the CDR3 is TGTGCCAGCAGCCAGACGGGACTATACGCGAACACCGGGGAGCTGTTTTTT. Its translation is CASSQTGLYANTGELFF. J is TRBJ2-2 and V is TRBV3-1 (or the pseudogene TRBV3-2), with 7 bases matching TRBD2. Trimming took 3 bases from V and 0 from J; bases not matched to a gene: 7. The CDR3 sequence is 17 residues long. In germline, CDR1 is LGHDT, CDR2 YNNKEL (reference sequence).

This chain joins TRBV6-5 and TRBJ2-1; tentatively, D is TRBD1 (5 bases). This CDR3 spans 15 amino acids. Trimming removed 2 bases from V and 0 bases from J, with 8 bases in between. CDR1 MNHEY and CDR2 SVGAGI come from the germline V gene. CDR3 amino acids: CASSYDRNSYNEQFF. CDR3 sequence (DNA): TGTGCCAGCAGTTACGACAGAAACTCCTACAATGAGCAGTTCTTC.

This chain connects TRBV12-3 or TRBV12-4 to TRBJ1-2; D is unclear. The CDR3 has 12 residues. V lost 6 bases and J lost 8, with 13 bases in between. The CDR3, as DNA: TGTGCCAGCAGCCAGTCTCTTTGGGGCTACACCTTC. This encodes CASSQSLWGYTF.

This chain connects TRBV6-5 to TRBJ2-7; TRBD2 aligns across 11 bases. Trimming removed 8 bases from V and 4 bases from J; junction bases left unmatched: 7. The CDR3 is 14 residues long. Germline V gene data show CDR1 as MNHEY and CDR2 as SVGAGI. CDR3 loop: CASGMTSGIYEQYF. CDR3 sequence (DNA): TGTGCCAGCGGCATGACTAGCGGGATTTACGAGCAGTACTTC.